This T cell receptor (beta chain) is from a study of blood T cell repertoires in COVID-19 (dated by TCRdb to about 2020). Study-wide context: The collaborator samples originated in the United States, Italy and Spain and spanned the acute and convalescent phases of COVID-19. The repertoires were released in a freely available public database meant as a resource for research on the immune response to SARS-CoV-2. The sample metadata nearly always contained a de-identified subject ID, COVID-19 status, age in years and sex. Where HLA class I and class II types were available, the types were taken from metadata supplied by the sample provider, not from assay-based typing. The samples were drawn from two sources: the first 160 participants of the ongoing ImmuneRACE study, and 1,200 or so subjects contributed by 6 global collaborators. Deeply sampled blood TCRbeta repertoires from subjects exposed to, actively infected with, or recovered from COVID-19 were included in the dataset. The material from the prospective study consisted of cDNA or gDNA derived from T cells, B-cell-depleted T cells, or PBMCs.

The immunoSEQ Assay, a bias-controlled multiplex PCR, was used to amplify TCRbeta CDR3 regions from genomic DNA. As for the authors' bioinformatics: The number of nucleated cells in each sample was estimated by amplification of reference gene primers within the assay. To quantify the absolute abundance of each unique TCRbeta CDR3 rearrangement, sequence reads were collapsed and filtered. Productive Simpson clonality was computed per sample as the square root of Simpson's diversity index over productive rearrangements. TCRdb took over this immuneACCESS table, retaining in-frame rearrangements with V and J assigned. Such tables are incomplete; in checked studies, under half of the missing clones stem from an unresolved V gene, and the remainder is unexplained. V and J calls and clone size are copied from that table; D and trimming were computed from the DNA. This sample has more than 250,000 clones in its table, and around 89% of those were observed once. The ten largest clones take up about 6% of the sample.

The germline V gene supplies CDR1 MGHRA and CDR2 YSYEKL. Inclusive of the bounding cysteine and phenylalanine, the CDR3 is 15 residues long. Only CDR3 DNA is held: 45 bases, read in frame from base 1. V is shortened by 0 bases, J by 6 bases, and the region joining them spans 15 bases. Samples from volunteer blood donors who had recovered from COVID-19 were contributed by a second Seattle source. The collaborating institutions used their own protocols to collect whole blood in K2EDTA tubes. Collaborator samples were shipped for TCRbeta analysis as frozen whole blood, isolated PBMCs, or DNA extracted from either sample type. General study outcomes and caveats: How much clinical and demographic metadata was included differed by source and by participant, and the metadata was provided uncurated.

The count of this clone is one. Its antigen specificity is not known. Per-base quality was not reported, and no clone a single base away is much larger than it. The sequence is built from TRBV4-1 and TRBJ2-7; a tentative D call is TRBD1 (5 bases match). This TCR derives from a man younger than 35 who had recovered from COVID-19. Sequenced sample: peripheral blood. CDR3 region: CASSQDWGRSAEQYF. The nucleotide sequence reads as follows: TGCGCCAGCAGCCAAGATTGGGGCAGAAGCGCCGAGCAGTACTTC.